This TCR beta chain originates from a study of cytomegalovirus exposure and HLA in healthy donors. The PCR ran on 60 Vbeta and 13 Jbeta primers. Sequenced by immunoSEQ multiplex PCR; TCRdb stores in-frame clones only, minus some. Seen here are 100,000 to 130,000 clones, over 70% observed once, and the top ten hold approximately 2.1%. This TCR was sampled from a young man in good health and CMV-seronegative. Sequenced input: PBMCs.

CDR3: CASSLSLPGELFF. In DNA, the CDR3 is TGTGCCAGCTCACTTAGTCTACCCGGGGAGCTGTTTTTT. The chain couples TRBV18 to TRBJ2-2; D is undetermined. Trimming shortened V by 4 bases and J by 6 bases, and 9 bases separated the two germline ends. The CDR3 runs to 13 residues. CDR1 is KGHSH and CDR2 is LQKENI in the germline V gene. Full variable domain (remainder filled in from reference TRBV18 and TRBJ2-2): NAGVMQNPRHLVRRRGQEARLRCSPMKGHSHVYWYRQLPEEGLKFMVYLQKENIIDESGMPKERFSAEFPKEGPSILRIQQVVRGDSAAYFCASSLSLPGELFFGEGSRLTVL.